The text below deals with one T cell receptor (beta chain). Losses at the gene ends were 0 bases for V and 5 bases for J; bases not matched to a gene: 5. Germline V CDR1 and CDR2: SGHRS, YFSETQ. The CDR3 runs to 15 residues. Under the authors' procedure: Counts of nucleated cells, estimated from reference gene primer amplification, were obtained. Only in-frame clones appear in the TCRdb table, and some are missing; sequencing was by immunoSEQ multiplex PCR. Clone size and V and J calls were adopted from that table, with D and trimming inferred from the DNA. Of 50,000 to 60,000 clones in the sample, 85% to 90% were seen once. The data stem from a study of blood T cell repertoires in COVID-19. Overall study: The study drew acute and convalescent COVID-19 samples from the United States, Italy and Spain. Sources were T cells, B-cell-depleted T cells, or PBMCs; the material itself was cDNA or gDNA.

The sequence was collected from a human donor in a cohort sampled during active COVID-19. The gene calls are TRBV5-1 and TRBJ1-5; TRBD1 matches at 7 bases. Sequencing was done on a sample of peripheral blood. The chain's CDR3 is CASSLDGDSYQPQHF. Here the CDR3 DNA reads TGCGCCAGCAGCTTGGATGGGGACAGTTATCAGCCCCAGCATTTT.